This TCR beta chain emerged from a study of identical twins. In germline, CDR1 is KGHSH, CDR2 LQKENI. V was clipped by 3 bases and J by 0 bases; unmatched bases: 4. The CDR3 has 17 residues. TCRdb independently ran MiXCR on the 5' RACE reads; one entry per CDR3 protein. Here the sample spans about 720,000 distinct CDR3 sequences, under 9% being singletons. The data were also submitted as part of a second study, on yellow fever vaccine responses in identical twins.

V gene TRBV18 combines with J gene TRBJ2-4; 11 bases agree with TRBD2. The source material was PBMCs. The sequence was collected from a woman between 18 and 29 years old in good health. The CDR3 here is CASSPLAGGSAKNIQYF. CDR3 nucleotides: TGTGCCAGCTCACCGCTAGCGGGAGGATCAGCCAAAAACATTCAGTACTTC.